This entry lists 13 T cell receptor beta chains sequenced from one sample in a study of identical twins. TCRdb reanalysed the 5' RACE reads using MiXCR and keeps one entry per CDR3 protein. Here the sample spans approximately 620,000 distinct CDR3 sequences, around 8.3% being singletons. These records were also assigned to another study, of yellow fever vaccine responses in identical twins.

Sample: PBMCs. All receptors derive from a woman between 18 and 29 years old in good health.

This clonotype was counted only a few times. The chain is built from TRBV6-2 or TRBV6-3 and TRBJ1-1; D is ambiguous. V was pared by 2 bases and J by 4 bases, with 14 bases between. The CDR3 extends over 15 amino acids. The germline gives CDR1 MNHEY, CDR2 SVGEGT. Written as DNA, the CDR3 is TGTGCCAGCAGTTACGCCTCGGTCGGGAGCACTGAAGCTTTCTTT. Its translation: CASSYASVGSTEAFF.

This clonotype was found many times. This chain joins TRBV5-1 and TRBJ2-2; 8 nucleotides align to TRBD2. The CDR3 loop spans 17 amino acids. J lost 0 bases, V lost 1 base, and 5 bases had no gene match. Germline assignment: CDR1 SGHRS and CDR2 YFSETQ. The CDR3 sequence: CASSLRERGPNTGELFF. The CDR3 nucleotides are TGCGCCAGCAGCTTGCGCGAGCGGGGGCCGAACACCGGGGAGCTGTTTTTT.

At least ten counts were recorded for this clonotype. V and J are TRBV7-2 and TRBJ2-3, with D possibly TRBD2 on 6 matching bases. CDR3 length: 15 amino acids. The germline CDR1 and CDR2 sequences are SGHTA and FQGNSA. V lost 2 bases and J lost 0, with 9 bases in between. The CDR3 nucleotides are TGTGCCAGCAGCTTAAGGCTAGCGAGCACAGATACGCAGTATTTT. It yields the protein CASSLRLASTDTQYF.

In its sample, this clonotype was seen many times. J is TRBJ1-5 and V is TRBV12-3 or TRBV12-4; 11 nucleotides agree with TRBD1. The CDR3 covers 15 residues. V shed 4 bases, J shed 6 bases, and the junction held 5 bases outside the gene matches. The CDR3 nucleotides read TGTGCCAGCAGTTCCCGGGACAGGGGGGTTCAGCCCCAGCATTTT. As protein: CASSSRDRGVQPQHF.

This clonotype was observed a handful of times. The CDR3 DNA reads as TGCGCCAGCAGCCTTCGCGGGACTAGTCGGTACAATGAGCAGTTCTTC. It codes for CASSLRGTSRYNEQFF. The chain employs TRBV4-3 and TRBJ2-1, with 8 bases matching TRBD2. Losses at the gene ends were 4 bases for V and 4 bases for J; bases not matched to a gene: 9. Germline V gene data show CDR1 as LGHNA and CDR2 as YSLEER. The CDR3 has 16 residues.

This clonotype has just a few counts. The chain combines TRBV10-3 with TRBJ2-7; a weak D match, TRBD2 (7 bases). V shed 4 bases and J shed 4 bases, with 17 bases lying between them. The CDR3 contains 15 residues. Germline values: CDR1 ENHRY, CDR2 SYGVKD. CDR3 DNA sequence: TGTGCCATCAGTGGTGGCGGGGGCGCCTTTTACGAGCAGTACTTC. Its protein product is CAISGGGGAFYEQYF.

This clonotype has a count of ten or more. The CDR3 DNA is TGTGCCAGCTACCCAGGGGGTTCCTACAATGAGCAGTTCTTC. Its translation is CASYPGGSYNEQFF. The chain carries TRBV12-3 or TRBV12-4 and TRBJ2-1; 7 nucleotides match TRBD1. This CDR3 contains 14 residues. Trimming took 8 bases from V and 1 from J; bases not matched to a gene: 5.

The chain couples TRBV20-1 to TRBJ1-1; no reliable D call. The CDR3 runs 15 residues. From germline, CDR1 is DFQATT and CDR2 SNEGSKA (reference sequence). V dropped 0 bases and J dropped 0 bases, with 11 bases sitting between them. The chain's CDR3 is CSARDGQSLNTEAFF. In DNA form, the CDR3 reads TGCAGTGCTAGAGACGGTCAGTCCCTGAACACTGAAGCTTTCTTT.

The chain links TRBV12-3 or TRBV12-4 to TRBJ2-7, with D possibly matching TRBD1 (6 bases). The CDR3 is 17 amino acids. V was pared by 2 bases and J by 6 bases, with 23 bases between. CDR3 sequence: CASSLSDRPPPTVEQYF. CDR3 bases: TGTGCCAGCAGTTTATCGGACAGACCCCCCCCAACGGTCGAGCAGTACTTC.

The rearrangement uses TRBV6-1 and TRBJ1-1; D is ambiguous. Germline V lookup: CDR1 MNHNS, CDR2 SASEGT. CDR3 length equals 13 residues. With 11 bases removed from V and 1 base from J, the gap between germline ends came to 14 bases. CDR3 loop: CAGRRTENTEAFF. The CDR3 nucleotides are TGTGCCGGGAGACGGACGGAGAACACTGAAGCTTTCTTT.

Ten or more counts support this clonotype. The genes are TRBV29-1 and TRBJ1-1; D unresolved. Germline values: CDR1 SQVTM, CDR2 ANQGSEA. CDR3 length: 13 residues. V lost 4 bases and J 1 base, leaving 10 bases between the germline ends. The CDR3 coding sequence is TGCAGCGTTGCTGTCGCTTCGAACACTGAAGCTTTCTTT. This codes for CSVAVASNTEAFF.

The genes are TRBV15 and TRBJ2-7; D gene unclear. CDR1 is LNHNV, CDR2 YYDKDF, per germline (reference sequence). The CDR3 covers 14 residues. Between the trimmed V and J ends, which lost 0 bases and 4 bases, there was a span of 10 bases. The CDR3 DNA reads TGTGCCACCAGCAGAGAAGAGACCCGGTACGAGCAGTACTTC. It is translated as CATSREETRYEQYF.

This clonotype was recorded a few times. V and J are TRBV15 and TRBJ2-5; D gene ambiguous. Per germline, CDR1 LNHNV and CDR2 YYDKDF (reference sequence). This CDR3 is built from 17 residues. Trimming cost V 0 bases and J 4 bases, with 18 bases left between them. DNA of the CDR3: TGTGCCACCAGCAGAGACGCCCGCTTGCAGGTGGGAGAGACCCAGTACTTC. Amino acids: CATSRDARLQVGETQYF.